A single sample is the source of the 4 T cell receptor beta chains below, sequenced in a study of high-grade serous ovarian cancer treatment subgroups. Sequenced by immunoSEQ multiplex PCR; TCRdb stores in-frame clones only, minus some. The repertoire holds fewer than 4,000 clones, with 65% to 85% as singletons. The tumor samples were collected prior to definitive surgery or chemotherapy. Sample: tumor tissue. The receptors here all came from a human donor with high-grade serous ovarian cancer.

The CDR3 protein is CASSLVAGGPTDTQYF. The CDR3 DNA reads TGCGCCAGCAGCTTGGTAGCGGGGGGACCCACAGATACGCAGTATTTT. V is TRBV5-1 and J is TRBJ2-3, with 10 bases lining up with TRBD2. Germline CDR1 and CDR2: SGHRS and YFSETQ. CDR3 size: 16 residues. The V segment lost 0 bases and the J segment 2 bases; nucleotides outside the gene matches: 3.

V is TRBV2 and J is TRBJ2-3; the D gene is possibly TRBD1 (6 bases). This CDR3 spans 14 amino acids. From germline, CDR1 is SNHLY and CDR2 FYNNEI. The V and J ends lost 6 bases and 2 bases respectively, with 12 bases between them. CDR3 sequence reads: CASSAGQHTDTQYF. Written as DNA, the CDR3 is TGTGCCAGCAGCGCCGGACAGCACACAGATACGCAGTATTTT.

The CDR3 spells CASSAGTVQVLGGYTF. CDR3 bases: TGTGCCAGTAGTGCCGGGACAGTACAGGTGTTAGGTGGCTACACCTTC. The chain combines TRBV19 with TRBJ1-2; 7 bases match TRBD1. Germline-derived CDR1 and CDR2 are LNHDA and SQIVND (reference sequence). Germline trimming cut 5 bases from V and 7 bases from J; bases unmatched to any gene: 16. The CDR3 is made up of 16 amino acids.

The chain combines TRBV5-5 with TRBJ2-6; 8 nucleotides align to TRBD1. CDR1 SGHKS and CDR2 YYEKEE come from the germline V gene (reference sequence). V was clipped by 2 bases and J by 0 bases; unmatched bases: 7. The CDR3 has 18 residues. The CDR3 bases are TGTGCCAGCAGCTTTTCACCAGGGGGCTACTCTGGGGCCAACGTCCTGACTTTC. Protein sequence: CASSFSPGGYSGANVLTF.